Sequencing of this TCR beta chain was carried out in a study of blood T cell repertoires in COVID-19. Profiled with immunoSEQ multiplex PCR; TCRdb holds only in-frame clones, not every one. The sample lists about 440,000 clones; about 90% were seen once. Germline V gene data show CDR1 as LGHDT and CDR2 as YNNKEL (reference sequence). This CDR3 is 14 amino acids long. Deletions cut 7 bases from V and 0 bases from J, with 10 bases between. The J gene is TRBJ2-1, the V gene TRBV3-1 (or the pseudogene TRBV3-2); D ambiguous. Sequencing used PBMCs or T cells enriched from blood (not recorded which). This receptor was obtained from a woman under 30 with acute COVID-19. Here the CDR3 reads CASKRGNSYNEQFF. CDR3 DNA: TGTGCCAGCAAGCGCGGAAACTCCTACAATGAGCAGTTCTTC.